A selection of T cell receptor beta chains follows, all from one sample in a study of CD4 T cell repertoires in COVID-19. Some clones are missing from TCRdb's copy, which holds only in-frame ones; the method was immunoSEQ multiplex PCR. The table includes around 380 clones, about 33% detected once. These receptors are not linked to any known antigen. The sequenced sample was effector memory CD4+ T cells, cultured in vitro, obtained after recovery from COVID-19. These receptors originate from a human donor who had COVID-19. The CDR3 runs from the conserved cysteine through the conserved F or W. The order of the fields is clone size, CDR3 length, D gene, V gene, CDR3 protein. A D gene is named only where the DNA matches it firmly. Clone size is stated in some rows and not others, as once, few, many or a class when expanded.

size: large; length: 14; D: NA; V: TRBV30; CDR3: CAWAREPANSPLHF
size: medium-sized; length: 14; D: NA; V: TRBV28; CDR3: CASSLVGLANIQYF
size: large; length: 16; D: TRBD1; V: TRBV7-2; CDR3: CASSLVGTGGYETQYF
size: NA; length: 16; D: TRBD1; V: TRBV18; CDR3: CASSDPQGRLGNEQFF
size: medium-sized; length: 12; D: NA; V: TRBV10-3; CDR3: CAIRQDSYEQYF
size: NA; length: 13; D: TRBD1; V: TRBV9; CDR3: CASSVGTDYGYTF
size: medium-sized; length: 11; D: NA; V: TRBV12-3/TRBV12-4; CDR3: CASTPGETQYF
size: NA; length: 12; D: NA; V: TRBV7-6; CDR3: CASSLVVGEQFF
size: NA; length: 14; D: TRBD1; V: TRBV19; CDR3: CASSQTGGNQPQHF
size: medium-sized; length: 16; D: TRBD1; V: TRBV19; CDR3: CASSEPTGTGINTIYF
size: few; length: 12; D: NA; V: TRBV18; CDR3: CASSPKGDTQYF
size: NA; length: 13; D: NA; V: TRBV27; CDR3: CASSPRWGDGYTF
size: large; length: 14; D: NA; V: TRBV4-3; CDR3: CASSQDINTGELFF
size: large; length: 13; D: NA; V: TRBV19; CDR3: CASSLPPSDTQYF
size: NA; length: 18; D: TRBD1; V: TRBV4-2; CDR3: CASSQGSRGQGTNYGYTF
size: NA; length: 14; D: NA; V: TRBV2; CDR3: CARRGEGGRTEAFF
size: large; length: 13; D: NA; V: TRBV30; CDR3: CAWSREGNTEAFF
size: NA; length: 18; D: NA; V: TRBV28; CDR3: CASSPRRGRVSGANVLTF
size: NA; length: 13; D: NA; V: TRBV6-5; CDR3: CASHKGSRDTQYF
size: large; length: 14; D: TRBD1; V: TRBV2; CDR3: CASSATGERSPLHF
size: few; length: 15; D: TRBD1; V: TRBV7-2; CDR3: CASSPGQEVNNEQFF
size: NA; length: 15; D: NA; V: TRBV12-5; CDR3: CASGLVKGPSGELFF
size: NA; length: 18; D: TRBD1; V: TRBV24-1; CDR3: CATSPTRQGRHIGYGYTF
size: NA; length: 15; D: NA; V: TRBV9; CDR3: CASSVEGRLNTEAFF
size: few; length: 15; D: TRBD2; V: TRBV6-2/TRBV6-3; CDR3: CASSYGGGPGETQYF
size: large; length: 15; D: TRBD1; V: TRBV18; CDR3: CASSPPGQGEHGYTF
size: few; length: 14; D: NA; V: TRBV9; CDR3: CASSARPGPYEQYF
size: large; length: 14; D: NA; V: TRBV7-2; CDR3: CASSTSSSTDTQYF
size: few; length: 16; D: TRBD1; V: TRBV4-3; CDR3: CASSQERTGGTDTQYF
size: medium-sized; length: 12; D: NA; V: TRBV30; CDR3: CAWSYTGETQYF
size: hyperexpanded; length: 15; D: NA; V: TRBV7-9; CDR3: CASTRWGGEITEAFF
size: NA; length: 13; D: NA; V: TRBV7-9; CDR3: CASRTTGGDTQYF
size: few; length: 16; D: TRBD2; V: TRBV30; CDR3: CAWSVRLAGGTGELFF
size: hyperexpanded; length: 12; D: NA; V: TRBV7-6; CDR3: CASSLEYETQYF
size: few; length: 15; D: NA; V: TRBV2; CDR3: CASSPGGDLTDTQYF
size: NA; length: 16; D: NA; V: TRBV7-2; CDR3: CASSEPWGSNTGELFF
size: NA; length: 13; D: NA; V: TRBV7-9; CDR3: CASSIHDSYEQYF
size: NA; length: 23; D: TRBD2; V: TRBV12-5; CDR3: CASGLKPGLAVLAPQSSYNEQFF
size: few; length: 17; D: NA; V: TRBV5-1; CDR3: CASSAGRAGSYNSPLHF
size: few; length: 15; D: NA; V: TRBV19; CDR3: CASSETGQAIEKLFF
size: NA; length: 13; D: NA; V: TRBV7-2; CDR3: CASSLWGRDTQYF
size: large; length: 15; D: TRBD1; V: TRBV2; CDR3: CASSERTGGTSPLHF
size: NA; length: 12; D: NA; V: TRBV12-3/TRBV12-4; CDR3: CASSLGTRQQYF
size: large; length: 13; D: NA; V: TRBV2; CDR3: CASKDTQEGEAFF
size: NA; length: 14; D: TRBD1; V: TRBV11-2; CDR3: CASSRDRSGDGYTF
size: NA; length: 14; D: NA; V: TRBV2; CDR3: CASSEGGRNTEAFF